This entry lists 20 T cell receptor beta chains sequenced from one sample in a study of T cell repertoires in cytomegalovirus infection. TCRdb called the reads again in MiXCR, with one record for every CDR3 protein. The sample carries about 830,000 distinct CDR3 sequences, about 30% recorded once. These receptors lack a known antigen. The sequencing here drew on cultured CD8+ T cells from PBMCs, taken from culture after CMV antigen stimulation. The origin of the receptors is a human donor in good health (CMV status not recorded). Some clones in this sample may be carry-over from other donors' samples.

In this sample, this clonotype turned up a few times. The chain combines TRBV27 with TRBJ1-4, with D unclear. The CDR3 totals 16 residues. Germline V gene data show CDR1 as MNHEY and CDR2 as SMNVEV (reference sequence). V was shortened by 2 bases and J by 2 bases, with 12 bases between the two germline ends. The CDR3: CASSLDNPPTNEKLFF. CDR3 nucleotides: TGTGCCAGCAGTTTAGACAACCCCCCTACTAATGAAAAACTGTTTTTT.

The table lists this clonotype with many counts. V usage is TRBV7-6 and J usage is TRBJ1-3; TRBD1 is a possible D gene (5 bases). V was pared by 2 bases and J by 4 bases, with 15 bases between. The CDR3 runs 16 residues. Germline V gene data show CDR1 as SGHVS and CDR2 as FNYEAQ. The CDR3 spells CASSLSGWLTGNTIYF. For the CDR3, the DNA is TGTGCCAGCAGCTTATCAGGGTGGCTTACAGGAAACACCATATATTTT.

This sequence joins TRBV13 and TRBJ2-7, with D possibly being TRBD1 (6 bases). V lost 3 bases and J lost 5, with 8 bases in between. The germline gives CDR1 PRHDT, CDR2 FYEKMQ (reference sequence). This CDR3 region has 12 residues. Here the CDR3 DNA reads TGTGCCAGCAGCTTTGGGACAAACGAGCAGTACGTC. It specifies CASSFGTNEQYV.

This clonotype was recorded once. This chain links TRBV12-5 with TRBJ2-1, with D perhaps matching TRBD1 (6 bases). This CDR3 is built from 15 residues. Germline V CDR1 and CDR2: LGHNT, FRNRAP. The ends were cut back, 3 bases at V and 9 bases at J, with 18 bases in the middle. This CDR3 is CASGFHGQRASEQFF. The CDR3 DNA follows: TGTGCTAGTGGTTTCCACGGACAGAGGGCGTCTGAGCAGTTCTTC.

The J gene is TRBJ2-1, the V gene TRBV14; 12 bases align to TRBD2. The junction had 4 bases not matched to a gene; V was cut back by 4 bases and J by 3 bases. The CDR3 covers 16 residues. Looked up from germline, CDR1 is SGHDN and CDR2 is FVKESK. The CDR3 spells CASSLLAGGYYNEQFF. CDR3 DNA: TGTGCCAGCAGCCTACTAGCGGGGGGCTACTACAATGAGCAGTTCTTC. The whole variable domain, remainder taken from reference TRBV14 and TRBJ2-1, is EAGVTQFPSHSVIEKGQTVTLRCDPISGHDNLYWYRRVMGKEIKFLLHFVKESKQDESGMPNNRFLAERTGGTYSTLKVQPAELEDSGVYFCASSLLAGGYYNEQFFGPGTRLTVL.

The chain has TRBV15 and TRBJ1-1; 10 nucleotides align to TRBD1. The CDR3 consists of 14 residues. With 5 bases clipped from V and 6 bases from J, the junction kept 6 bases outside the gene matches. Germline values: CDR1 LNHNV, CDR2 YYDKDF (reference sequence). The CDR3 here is CATSPDRGVAEAFF. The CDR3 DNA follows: TGTGCCACCAGCCCGGACAGGGGGGTGGCTGAAGCTTTCTTT.

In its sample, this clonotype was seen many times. In DNA form, the CDR3 reads TGTGCCAGCAGCTCCCCTCGCGATCAGGCTTGGGGGGATGAGCAGTTCTTC. Amino acids: CASSSPRDQAWGDEQFF. The chain combines TRBV7-6 with TRBJ2-1; possible D gene TRBD2, 6 bases. The germline CDR1 and CDR2 sequences are SGHVS and FNYEAQ. Deletions cut 4 bases from V and 8 bases from J, with 24 bases between. CDR3 length equals 17 residues.

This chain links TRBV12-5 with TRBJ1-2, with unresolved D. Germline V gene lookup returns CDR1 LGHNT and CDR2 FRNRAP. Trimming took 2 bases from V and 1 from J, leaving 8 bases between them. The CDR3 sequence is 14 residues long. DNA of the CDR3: TGTGCTAGTGGTTTGCCGACTCTTAACTATGGCTACACCTTC. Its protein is CASGLPTLNYGYTF.

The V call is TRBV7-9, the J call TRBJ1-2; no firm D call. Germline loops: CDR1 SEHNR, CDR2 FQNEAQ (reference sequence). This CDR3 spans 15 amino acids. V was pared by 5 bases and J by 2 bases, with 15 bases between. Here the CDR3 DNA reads TGTGCCAGCAGCCCGGGCCCAACGGGGAACTATGGCTACACCTTC. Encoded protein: CASSPGPTGNYGYTF.

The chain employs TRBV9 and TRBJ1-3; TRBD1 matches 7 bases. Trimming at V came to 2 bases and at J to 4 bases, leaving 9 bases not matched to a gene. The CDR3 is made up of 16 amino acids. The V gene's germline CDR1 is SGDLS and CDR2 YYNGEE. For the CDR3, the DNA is TGTGCCAGCAGCGTGTCAGGGACAGAGAAAGGAAACACCATATATTTT. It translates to CASSVSGTEKGNTIYF.

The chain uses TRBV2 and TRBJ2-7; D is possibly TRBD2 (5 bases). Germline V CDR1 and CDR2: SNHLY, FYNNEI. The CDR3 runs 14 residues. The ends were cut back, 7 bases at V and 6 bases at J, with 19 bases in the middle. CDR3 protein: CASTTPEGRAEQYF. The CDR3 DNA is TGTGCCAGCACCACTCCAGAGGGCCGGGCCGAGCAGTACTTC.

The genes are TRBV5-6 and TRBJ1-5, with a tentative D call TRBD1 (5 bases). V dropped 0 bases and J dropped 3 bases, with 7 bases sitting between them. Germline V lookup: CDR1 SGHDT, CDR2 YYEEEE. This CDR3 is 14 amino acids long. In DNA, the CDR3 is TGTGCCAGCAGCTTGGTGACAGACAATCAGCCCCAGCATTTT. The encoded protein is CASSLVTDNQPQHF.

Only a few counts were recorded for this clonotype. CDR3 sequence (DNA): TGTGCCAGCAGTCCGGGACGATTACCCTTGCTAAATTCACCCCTCCACTTT. It translates to CASSPGRLPLLNSPLHF. V usage is TRBV27 and J usage is TRBJ1-6, with D possibly being TRBD1 (5 bases). The CDR3 runs to 17 residues. V was pared by 5 bases and J by 7 bases, with 21 bases between. The V gene's germline CDR1 is MNHEY and CDR2 SMNVEV (reference sequence).

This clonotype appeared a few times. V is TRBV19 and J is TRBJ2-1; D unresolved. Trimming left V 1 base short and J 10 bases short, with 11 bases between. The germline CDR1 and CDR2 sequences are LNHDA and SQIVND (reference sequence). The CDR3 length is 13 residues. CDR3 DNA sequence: TGTGCCAGTAGTATAGCTAAAATGAGGGAGCAGTTCTTC. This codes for CASSIAKMREQFF.

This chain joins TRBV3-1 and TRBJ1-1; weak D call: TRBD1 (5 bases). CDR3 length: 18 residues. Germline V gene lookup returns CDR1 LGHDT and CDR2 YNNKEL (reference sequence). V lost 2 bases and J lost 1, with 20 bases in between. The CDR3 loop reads CASSQMTTGGGGNTEAFF. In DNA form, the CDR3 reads TGTGCCAGCAGCCAAATGACTACCGGAGGTGGGGGGAACACTGAAGCTTTCTTT.

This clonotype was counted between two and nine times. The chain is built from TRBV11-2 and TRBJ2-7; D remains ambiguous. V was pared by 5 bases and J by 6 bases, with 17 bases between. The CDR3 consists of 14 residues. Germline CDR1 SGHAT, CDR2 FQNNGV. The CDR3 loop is CASSPYTDPGEQYV. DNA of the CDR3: TGTGCCAGCAGCCCTTACACTGACCCCGGCGAGCAGTACGTC.

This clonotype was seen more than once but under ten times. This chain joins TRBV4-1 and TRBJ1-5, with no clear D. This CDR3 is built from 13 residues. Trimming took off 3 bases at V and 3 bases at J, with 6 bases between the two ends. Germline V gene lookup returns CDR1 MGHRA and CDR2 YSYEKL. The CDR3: CASSQQYNQPQHF. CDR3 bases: TGCGCCAGCAGCCAGCAGTACAATCAGCCCCAGCATTTT.

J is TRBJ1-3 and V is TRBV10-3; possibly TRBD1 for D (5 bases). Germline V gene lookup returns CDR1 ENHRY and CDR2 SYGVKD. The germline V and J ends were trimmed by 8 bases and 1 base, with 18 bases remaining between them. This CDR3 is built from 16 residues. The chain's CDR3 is CAILGRTTHSGNTIYF. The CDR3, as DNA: TGTGCCATCTTGGGACGTACGACTCATTCTGGAAACACCATATATTTT.

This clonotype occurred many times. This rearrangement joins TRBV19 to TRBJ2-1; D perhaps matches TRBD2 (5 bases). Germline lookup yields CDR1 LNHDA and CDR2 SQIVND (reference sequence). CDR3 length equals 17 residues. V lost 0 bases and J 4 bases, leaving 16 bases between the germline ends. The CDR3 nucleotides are TGTGCCAGTAGTATAGATCTCAGGACTGCGAGTTACAATGAGCAGTTCTTC. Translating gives CASSIDLRTASYNEQFF.

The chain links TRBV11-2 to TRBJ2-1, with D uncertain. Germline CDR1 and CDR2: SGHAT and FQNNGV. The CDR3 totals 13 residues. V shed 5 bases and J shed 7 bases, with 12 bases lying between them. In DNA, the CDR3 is TGTGCCAGCAGCCCCCACCTCCTAAATGAGCAGTTCTTC. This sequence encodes CASSPHLLNEQFF.